What follows are 27 T cell receptor beta chains derived from one specimen sequenced in a study of blood T cell repertoires in COVID-19. Assay used: immunoSEQ multiplex PCR; TCRdb lists only in-frame clones, some missing. The sample shows 200,000 to 250,000 clones, 79% of them seen only once. Sequencing used peripheral blood. These receptors were collected from a woman between 40 and 50 years old with active or convalescent COVID-19.

This clone has ten or more counts. The chain is built from TRBV19 and TRBJ1-1; no firm D call. This CDR3 contains 16 residues. With 7 bases removed from V and 0 bases from J, the gap between germline ends came to 18 bases. Germline CDR1 LNHDA, CDR2 SQIVND (reference sequence). The CDR3 reads CASTPGGRLVNTEAFF. The CDR3 DNA follows: TGTGCCAGTACTCCTGGAGGGAGATTAGTGAACACTGAAGCTTTCTTT.

The CDR3 sequence is CASSLGTVKQPQHF. CDR3 nucleotides: TGTGCCAGCAGCTTAGGGACAGTAAAACAGCCCCAGCATTTT. V gene TRBV7-2 combines with J gene TRBJ1-5, with TRBD1 as a possible D gene (6 bases). This CDR3 comprises 14 residues. V shed 1 base and J shed 7 bases, with 11 bases lying between them. The V gene's germline CDR1 is SGHTA and CDR2 FQGNSA.

The chain links TRBV11-2 to TRBJ1-1, with TRBD1 as a possible D gene (5 bases). V lost 6 bases, J lost 4 bases, and 12 bases lay in between. Germline CDR1 is SGHAT and CDR2 is FQNNGV. This CDR3 has 13 residues. As DNA, the CDR3 is TGTGCCAGCAGAGTGGGGGAGGGCACTGAAGCTTTCTTT. Amino acids: CASRVGEGTEAFF. Based on the CDR3 plus reference TRBV11-2 and TRBJ1-1, the full variable domain is EAGVAQSPRYKIIEKRQSVAFWCNPISGHATLYWYQQILGQGPKLLIQFQNNGVVDDSQLPKDRFSAERLKGVDSTLKIQPAKLEDSAVYLCASRVGEGTEAFFGQGTRLTVV.

The genes are TRBV28 and TRBJ2-6, with D possibly being TRBD1 (5 bases). V lost 1 base and J 0 bases, leaving 13 bases between the germline ends. CDR3 length equals 18 residues. The germline V gene encodes CDR1 MDHEN and CDR2 SYDVKM. CDR3 coding DNA: TGTGCCAGCAGTTTATTTTGGGGCTGGAGCTCTGGGGCCAACGTCCTGACTTTC. This codes for CASSLFWGWSSGANVLTF.

This clone was detected only a few times. The V and J genes are TRBV12-3 or TRBV12-4 and TRBJ1-5, with 7 positions matching TRBD1. After removal of 7 bases from V and 6 bases from J, the junction contained 6 bases not matched to a gene. The CDR3 covers 13 residues. The CDR3 loop is CASKGGGGQPQHF. CDR3 DNA sequence: TGTGCCAGCAAAGGAGGGGGCGGTCAGCCCCAGCATTTT.

The V call is TRBV19, the J call TRBJ1-1, with 7 bases identical to TRBD1. CDR3 length equals 14 residues. Losses at the gene ends were 5 bases for V and 4 bases for J; bases not matched to a gene: 7. Germline V lookup: CDR1 LNHDA, CDR2 SQIVND (reference sequence). CDR3 sequence (DNA): TGTGCCAGTAGTCGCCAGGGGGGAGGCACTGAAGCTTTCTTT. As protein: CASSRQGGGTEAFF.

The chain has TRBV19 and TRBJ1-2, with D hard to call. Deletions cut 5 bases from V and 3 bases from J, with 10 bases between. Germline CDR1 LNHDA, CDR2 SQIVND (reference sequence). This CDR3 has 13 amino acids. The CDR3 nucleotides are TGTGCCAGTAGTCCCCCAGTGGACTATGGCTACACCTTC. Residues: CASSPPVDYGYTF.

This clone showed up just a few times. The rearrangement joins TRBV19 to TRBJ1-5; D might be TRBD1 (5 bases). Germline loops: CDR1 LNHDA, CDR2 SQIVND (reference sequence). Between the trimmed V and J ends, which lost 3 bases and 2 bases, there was a span of 11 bases. CDR3 length equals 15 residues. The CDR3 DNA reads TGTGCCAGTAGTATGCCTCAGGGTGGCAATCAGCCCCAGCATTTT. It encodes CASSMPQGGNQPQHF.

The chain carries TRBV19 and TRBJ1-5; D is undetermined. The CDR3 loop spans 12 amino acids. V lost 7 bases to trimming and J lost 4 bases, with 8 bases between them. Germline-derived CDR1 and CDR2 are LNHDA and SQIVND (reference sequence). CDR3 sequence: CASIGRNQPQHF. The CDR3 DNA sequence: TGTGCCAGTATCGGTCGAAATCAGCCCCAGCATTTT.

The chain uses TRBV6-1 and TRBJ2-1; 12 bases are a match to TRBD2. There are 17 residues in the CDR3. The germline gives CDR1 MNHNS, CDR2 SASEGT. J was trimmed by 6 bases and V by 2 bases; bases with no gene match: 8. Here the CDR3 DNA reads TGTGCCAGCAGTGAATACGCCCTAGCGGGGGGGAGCAATGAGCAGTTCTTC. It codes for CASSEYALAGGSNEQFF.

The chain carries TRBV28 and TRBJ1-2; D unresolved. V shed 2 bases and J shed 1 base, with 11 bases lying between them. CDR1 and CDR2 (germline): MDHEN, SYDVKM. CDR3 size: 15 residues. The CDR3 here is CASSLPFSFNYGYTF. The DNA of the CDR3 is TGTGCCAGCAGTTTACCGTTCTCCTTTAACTATGGCTACACCTTC.

This clone has a handful of counts. The rearrangement uses TRBV11-2 and TRBJ1-3; D is unresolved. CDR1 is SGHAT, CDR2 FQNNGV, per germline. With 7 bases removed from V and 9 bases from J, the gap between germline ends came to 19 bases. The CDR3 totals 14 residues. The CDR3 nucleotides are TGTGCCAGCACCCCCGCGGGCGGCGTGGCCACCATATATTTT. It specifies CASTPAGGVATIYF.

This chain joins TRBV10-3 and TRBJ2-3; TRBD1 matches at 8 bases. Germline CDR1 reads ENHRY; CDR2 reads SYGVKD. This CDR3 has 15 residues. Germline trimming cut 7 bases from V and 0 bases from J; bases unmatched to any gene: 6. The DNA for the CDR3 is TGTGCCATCACCCTGGGACAGGCTAGCACAGATACGCAGTATTTT. It yields the protein CAITLGQASTDTQYF.

The chain uses TRBV7-3 and TRBJ2-3; TRBD2 agrees at 9 bases. Germline V gene lookup returns CDR1 SGHTA and CDR2 FQGTGA. V lost 1 base and J lost 3; bases outside the gene matches: 5. The CDR3 contains 16 residues. The CDR3 bases are TGTGCCAGCAGCTTAAGAGCGGGGGGCTCAACAGATACGCAGTATTTT. Translating gives CASSLRAGGSTDTQYF.

This clone was detected ten times or more. The rearrangement uses TRBV19 and TRBJ1-2; a possible D gene is TRBD1 (6 bases). V shed 4 bases and J shed 7 bases, with 10 bases lying between them. CDR1 LNHDA and CDR2 SQIVND come from the germline V gene (reference sequence). CDR3 length: 12 residues. The CDR3 protein is CASSTQGIGYTF. The CDR3, as DNA: TGTGCCAGTAGTACCCAGGGGATTGGCTACACCTTC.

This clone was detected only once. The chain couples TRBV9 to TRBJ2-3, with D maybe TRBD2 (5 bases). V shed 3 bases and J shed 1 base, with 6 bases lying between them. Looked up from germline, CDR1 is SGDLS and CDR2 is YYNGEE. The CDR3 contains 13 residues. This CDR3 reads CASSAGGTDTQYF. As DNA, the CDR3 is TGTGCCAGCAGCGCCGGGGGCACAGATACGCAGTATTTT.

This clone has more than one count but fewer than ten. The V and J genes are TRBV18 and TRBJ2-3; 8 nucleotides agree with TRBD1. CDR1 is KGHSH and CDR2 is LQKENI in the germline V gene. There are 14 residues in the CDR3. V was clipped by 4 bases and J by 10 bases; unmatched bases: 10. CDR3 coding DNA: TGTGCCAGCTCACGAACGCAACAGGGGGAATCGCAGTATTTT. Protein product: CASSRTQQGESQYF.

This chain joins TRBV14 and TRBJ1-2; D is undetermined. Germline V gene sequence: CDR1 SGHDN, CDR2 FVKESK. Trimming removed 4 bases from V and 0 bases from J, with 3 bases in between. The CDR3 consists of 12 residues. CDR3 loop: CASSPANYGYTF. CDR3 DNA sequence: TGTGCCAGCAGCCCGGCTAACTATGGCTACACCTTC.

The CDR3 is CASSLVGPGEGGYTF. The CDR3 DNA is TGCGCCAGCAGCTTGGTTGGCCCAGGGGAAGGAGGCTACACCTTC. V is TRBV5-1 and J is TRBJ1-2; possibly TRBD1 for D (6 bases). CDR1 SGHRS and CDR2 YFSETQ come from the germline V gene. There are 15 residues in the CDR3. V lost 0 bases and J 8 bases, leaving 17 bases between the germline ends.

This chain connects TRBV28 to TRBJ1-2; D gene uncertain. Per germline, CDR1 MDHEN and CDR2 SYDVKM. There are 14 residues in the CDR3. The V end lost 0 bases, the J end lost 7 bases, and 12 bases lay between the germline ends. CDR3 DNA: TGTGCCAGCAGTTTATGGGCAGCCCGGAGTGGCTACACCTTC. Encoded protein: CASSLWAARSGYTF.

This rearrangement joins TRBV28 to TRBJ1-1; TRBD1 agrees at 7 bases. The V segment lost 5 bases and the J segment 5 bases; nucleotides outside the gene matches: 5. The CDR3 has 13 amino acids. Germline V CDR1 and CDR2: MDHEN, SYDVKM. CDR3 region: CASSRTGGTEAFF. CDR3 in DNA: TGTGCCAGCAGTCGGACAGGAGGAACTGAAGCTTTCTTT.

The chain combines TRBV7-9 with TRBJ1-3; 9 bases line up with TRBD1. V lost 5 bases, J lost 3 bases, and 8 bases stayed unmatched. Germline CDR1 and CDR2: SEHNR and FQNEAQ (reference sequence). The CDR3 length is 16 residues. The DNA of the CDR3 is TGTGCCAGCAGCCACCAACAGGGGGCAAGTGGAAACACCATATATTTT. Protein product: CASSHQQGASGNTIYF.

Note on this clone: The DNA is omitted, as the CDR3 cannot be located on it reliably, and the CDR3 follows TCRdb's listing. The chain is built from TRBV6-5 and TRBJ1-5; the DNA was not compared with TRBD1, the D call given in the table. The CDR3 spans 14 amino acids, including both terminal residues. Germline V lookup: CDR1 MNHEY, CDR2 SVGAGI. The CDR3 spells CASILGQGNQPQHF.

The chain joins TRBV6-5 to TRBJ1-3, with 8 bases that match TRBD1. The CDR3 consists of 12 residues. V trimming: 6 bases; J trimming: 13 bases; junction bases outside the gene matches: 8. CDR1 and CDR2 (germline): MNHEY, SVGAGI. CDR3 amino acids: CASSRRTGRIYF. The CDR3 DNA is TGTGCCAGCAGCCGAAGGACAGGGAGGATATATTTT.

V and J are TRBV12-3 or TRBV12-4 and TRBJ1-4, with TRBD1 as a possible D gene (6 bases). With 5 bases removed from V and 10 bases from J, the gap between germline ends came to 14 bases. The CDR3 is made up of 13 amino acids. CDR3 coding DNA: TGTGCCAGCAGTCGCCGACAGGACGGAAAACTGTTTTTT. Translated, it gives CASSRRQDGKLFF.

This chain joins TRBV5-4 and TRBJ2-7; 8 bases fit TRBD1. This CDR3 contains 15 residues. The V gene's germline CDR1 is SGHNT and CDR2 YYREEE (reference sequence). After removal of 4 bases from V and 5 bases from J, the junction contained 11 bases not matched to a gene. The CDR3 nucleotides read TGTGCCAGCAGCAGGGCCGGGACAGGACTCAACGAGCAGTACTTC. Translating it yields CASSRAGTGLNEQYF. The full variable domain, with the rest looked up from reference TRBV5-4 and TRBJ2-7, is ETGVTQSPTHLIKTRGQQVTLRCSSQSGHNTVSWYQQALGQGPQFIFQYYREEENGRGNFPPRFSGLQFPNYSSELNVNALELDDSALYLCASSRAGTGLNEQYFGPGTRLTVT.

The chain's CDR3 is CASSQPGFSLSYGYTF. The CDR3 nucleotides are TGCGCCAGCAGCCAACCGGGATTCTCGCTGTCCTATGGCTACACCTTC. The chain joins TRBV4-1 to TRBJ1-2; no definite D call. The germline V and J ends were trimmed by 2 bases and 4 bases, with 17 bases remaining between them. CDR1 MGHRA and CDR2 YSYEKL come from the germline V gene. The CDR3 is 16 amino acids.